Presented here are 10 T cell receptor beta chains from one specimen sequenced in a study of beta chain features in type 1 diabetes listed by TCRdb under 2018. Library prep was done by the immunoSEQ multiplex PCR assay. The entire amount of isolated RNA was reverse transcribed using the High Capacity cDNA Reverse Transcription Kit, so the sequenced TCRB transcripts were expressed ones. TCRdb took over this immuneACCESS table, retaining in-frame rearrangements with V and J assigned. Such tables are incomplete; in checked studies, under half of the missing clones stem from an unresolved V gene, and the remainder is unexplained. This sample comprises roughly 500,000 clones, approximately 30% of them detected only once. The ten most abundant clones make up about 0.065% of the sample. The material sequenced was naive CD4+ T cells from blood. Reading the label with the study, this specimen's cell subset or site is: true naive CD4+ T cells. The receptor source for this set is a man aged 18 to 29 in good health.

The CDR3 is CASSARLASYEQFF. CDR3 in DNA: TGTGCCAGCAGCGCACGACTAGCTTCGTATGAGCAGTTCTTC. This sequence joins TRBV9 and TRBJ2-1, with 7 bases lining up with TRBD2. This CDR3 is 14 amino acids long. Trimming cost V 3 bases and J 8 bases; bases outside gene matches: 8. Germline V CDR1 and CDR2: SGDLS, YYNGEE.

The rearrangement links TRBV25-1 to TRBJ2-3; perhaps D is TRBD1 or TRBD2 (6 bases each). The ends were cut back, 2 bases at V and 6 bases at J, with 15 bases in the middle. The CDR3 sequence is 15 residues long. Germline CDR1 and CDR2: MGHDK and SYGVNS. DNA of the CDR3: TGTGCCAGCAGTGAAGTTAACTGGGGGGCCGATACGCAGTATTTT. Its translation: CASSEVNWGADTQYF.

V gene TRBV9 combines with J gene TRBJ2-1; D is possibly TRBD1 (5 bases). V lost 0 bases to trimming and J lost 5 bases, with 9 bases between them. The CDR3 has 14 residues. The germline gives CDR1 SGDLS, CDR2 YYNGEE. CDR3 bases: TGTGCCAGCAGCGTAGCTTCCAGGGACAATGAGCAGTTCTTC. Encoded protein: CASSVASRDNEQFF.

V gene TRBV7-9 combines with J gene TRBJ2-1, with 8 bases that match TRBD2. The CDR3 consists of 17 residues. With V trimmed by 5 bases and J by 8 bases, 17 bases remained unmatched. CDR1 is SEHNR and CDR2 is FQNEAQ in the germline V gene (reference sequence). CDR3 bases: TGTGCCAGCAGCAACCCCCCGGGGGGACTAGTAATCGATGAGCAGTTCTTC. As protein: CASSNPPGGLVIDEQFF.

This clone has more than one count but fewer than ten. The chain combines TRBV7-9 with TRBJ1-1, with D tentatively TRBD1 (5 bases). This CDR3 is built from 14 residues. CDR1 and CDR2 from the germline V gene are SEHNR and FQNEAQ (reference sequence). With 1 base removed from V and 4 bases from J, the gap between germline ends came to 10 bases. The CDR3 loop reads CASSLVRAGTEAFF. CDR3 in DNA: TGTGCCAGCAGCTTAGTCAGGGCAGGCACTGAAGCTTTCTTT.

The chain carries TRBV7-9 and TRBJ2-7; D is perhaps TRBD1 (6 bases). The germline V gene has CDR1 SEHNR and CDR2 FQNEAQ (reference sequence). There are 14 residues in the CDR3. V gave up 5 bases and J gave up 5 bases, with 16 bases separating them. CDR3 in amino acids: CASSAQGLSHEQYF. Here the CDR3 DNA reads TGTGCCAGCAGCGCTCAGGGGTTGAGTCACGAGCAGTACTTC.

This clone has more than one count but fewer than ten. V usage is TRBV10-3 and J usage is TRBJ1-2; TRBD1 aligns across 10 bases. CDR3 length: 16 amino acids. The V segment lost 4 bases and the J segment 1 base; nucleotides outside the gene matches: 6. Germline assignment: CDR1 ENHRY and CDR2 SYGVKD. The CDR3 bases are TGTGCCATCAGTGTCACGGGACAGGGGCATAACTATGGCTACACCTTC. Translating it yields CAISVTGQGHNYGYTF.

Only a few counts were recorded for this clone. The gene calls are TRBV11-3 and TRBJ2-3; possibly TRBD1 for D (6 bases). Per germline, CDR1 SGHNT and CDR2 YENEEA. CDR3 length equals 14 residues. V lost 0 bases, J lost 3 bases, and 7 bases lay in between. The CDR3 is CASSLEQGTDTQYF. CDR3 DNA sequence: TGTGCCAGCAGCTTAGAACAGGGTACAGATACGCAGTATTTT.

In this sample, this clone turned up a few times. The chain combines TRBV30 with TRBJ2-7; D remains unclear. CDR3 length equals 13 residues. Germline CDR1 reads GTSNPN; CDR2 reads SVGIG (reference sequence). Deletions cut 1 base from V and 2 bases from J, with 9 bases between. The CDR3 loop is CAWSEDGPYEQYF. For the CDR3, the DNA is TGTGCCTGGAGTGAGGACGGGCCCTACGAGCAGTACTTC.

The sample holds a few counts of this clone. The chain couples TRBV10-3 to TRBJ2-7; 9 nucleotides align to TRBD2. The V gene end was trimmed by 6 bases and the J gene end by 0 bases; junction bases not matched to a gene: 3. The CDR3 has 14 residues. Germline assignment: CDR1 ENHRY and CDR2 SYGVKD. CDR3 protein: CAISLSGGSYEQYF. The CDR3, as DNA: TGTGCCATCAGCCTTAGCGGGGGCTCCTACGAGCAGTACTTC.